The clone carrying this TCR beta chain was counted a single time. Assay: immunoSEQ multiplex PCR; the TCRdb copy retains only in-frame clones and omits some. The sample lists approximately 140,000 clones; roughly 94% were seen once. The data are from a study of control samples from healthy donors and cancer patients. CDR1 and CDR2 from the germline V gene are KGHDR and SFDVKD. V was clipped by 9 bases and J by 0 bases, with 17 bases between them. This CDR3 has 16 residues. Sequencing used blood. This clonotype was obtained from a man aged 35 to 55 in good health. The chain joins TRBV24-1 to TRBJ1-5; TRBD1 might be the D (6 bases). The CDR3 loop is CATYPGQLISNQPQHF. The CDR3 nucleotides are TGTGCCACCTACCCGGGACAACTTATTAGCAATCAGCCCCAGCATTTT.